This TCR beta chain came from a study of cytomegalovirus exposure and HLA in healthy donors. The CDR3 consists of 16 residues. V trimming: 3 bases; J trimming: 4 bases; junction bases outside the gene matches: 7. CDR1 and CDR2 (germline): LNHNV, YYDKDF (reference sequence). Sequenced by immunoSEQ multiplex PCR; TCRdb stores in-frame clones only, minus some. The table lists 89,000 or so clones, 90% to 95% of them singletons. Sequencing was done on a sample of PBMCs. This clonotype was sampled from a woman in her thirties in good health and CMV-seropositive. The chain couples TRBV15 to TRBJ2-1; TRBD1 aligns across 9 bases. The CDR3, as DNA: TGTGCCACCAGCAGGGACAGGGGCAATCTTTACAATGAGCAGTTCTTC. Its protein is CATSRDRGNLYNEQFF. Variable domain in full (rest from reference TRBV15 and TRBJ2-1): DAMVIQNPRYQVTQFGKPVTLSCSQTLNHNVMYWYQQKSSQAPKLLFHYYDKDFNNEADTPDNFQSRRPNTSFCFLDIRSPGLGDTAMYLCATSRDRGNLYNEQFFGPGTRLTVL.